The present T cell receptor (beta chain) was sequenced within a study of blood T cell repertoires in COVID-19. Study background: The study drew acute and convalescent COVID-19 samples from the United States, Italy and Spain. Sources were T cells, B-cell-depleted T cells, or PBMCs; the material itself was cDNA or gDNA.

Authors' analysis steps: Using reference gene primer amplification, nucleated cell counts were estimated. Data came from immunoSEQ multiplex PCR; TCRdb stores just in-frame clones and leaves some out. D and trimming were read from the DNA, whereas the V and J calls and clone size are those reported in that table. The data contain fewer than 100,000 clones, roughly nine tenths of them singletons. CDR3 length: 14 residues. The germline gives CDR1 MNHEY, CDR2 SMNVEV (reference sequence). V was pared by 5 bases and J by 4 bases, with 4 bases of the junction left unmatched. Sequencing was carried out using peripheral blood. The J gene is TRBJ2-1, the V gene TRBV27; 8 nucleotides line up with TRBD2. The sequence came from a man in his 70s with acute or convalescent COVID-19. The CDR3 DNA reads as TGTGCCAGCAGTCAGGTAGCGGGGTACAATGAGCAGTTCTTC. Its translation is CASSQVAGYNEQFF.